These 32 T cell receptor beta chains share one sample of origin, sequenced in a study of T cell responses to AZD1222 COVID-19 vaccine (dated by TCRdb to the early 2020s). The sample's time point, from its label and the paper: baseline before first vaccination. Receptors were amplified or captured by the immunoSEQ multiplex PCR assay. The table was pulled from immuneACCESS by TCRdb, which kept in-frame rearrangements only. Such tables lose some clones; where checked, under half of the loss comes from unresolved V genes, and the rest has no known cause. This sample is represented by roughly 180,000 clones; roughly nine tenths of them were singletons. The ten largest clones capture approximately 2.9% of the sample. The sequenced sample was peripheral blood, obtained on day 0 of AZD1222 vaccination. The receptors were gathered from an adult in good health.

The rearrangement links TRBV30 to TRBJ1-3; the match to TRBD1 covers 10 bases. V was pared by 2 bases and J by 2 bases, with 3 bases of the junction left unmatched. CDR1 and CDR2 from the germline V gene are GTSNPN and SVGIG (reference sequence). The CDR3 length is 15 residues. CDR3 amino acids: CAWSRQGAAGNTIYF. In DNA form, the CDR3 reads TGTGCCTGGAGTCGACAGGGGGCAGCTGGAAACACCATATATTTT.

The chain couples TRBV13 to TRBJ2-7; 9 bases agree with TRBD2. V shed 2 bases and J 0 bases; nucleotides not matched to a gene: 5. The CDR3 length is 16 residues. Per the germline V gene, CDR1 is PRHDT and CDR2 is FYEKMQ (reference sequence). Written as DNA, the CDR3 is TGTGCCAGCAGCTTACTGAGCGGGGGGTCCTCCTACGAGCAGTACTTC. The encoded protein is CASSLLSGGSSYEQYF.

The V and J genes are TRBV19 and TRBJ1-5; TRBD1 matches at 9 bases. Germline assignment: CDR1 LNHDA and CDR2 SQIVND (reference sequence). V trimming: 7 bases; J trimming: 7 bases; junction bases outside the gene matches: 11. The CDR3 totals 15 residues. The CDR3 here is CASTQYRGHRQPQHF. CDR3 coding DNA: TGTGCCAGTACCCAATACAGGGGGCACAGGCAGCCCCAGCATTTT.

This clone was detected once. The chain combines TRBV7-2 with TRBJ2-7; D remains unclear. Germline V lookup: CDR1 SGHTA, CDR2 FQGNSA. Trimming took 5 bases from V and 4 from J, leaving 9 bases between them. This CDR3 contains 12 residues. The CDR3 is CASSLTSYEQYF. The CDR3 DNA reads as TGTGCCAGCAGCCTAACGAGTTACGAGCAGTACTTC.

The rearrangement uses TRBV3-1 (or the pseudogene TRBV3-2) and TRBJ2-1; 8 positions match TRBD2. Trimming removed 6 bases from V and 7 bases from J; junction bases left unmatched: 11. The germline V gene has CDR1 LGHDT and CDR2 YNNKEL (reference sequence). This CDR3 has 15 residues. Written as DNA, the CDR3 is TGTGCCAGCAGTCATCGGGGGGGCATTCTGAATGAGCAGTTCTTC. Its protein is CASSHRGGILNEQFF.

The V gene is TRBV7-9, the J gene TRBJ1-2; D is undetermined. The CDR3 sequence is 13 residues long. Trimming took 4 bases from V and 4 from J, leaving 10 bases between them. CDR1 is SEHNR, CDR2 FQNEAQ, per germline (reference sequence). The CDR3 DNA is TGTGCCAGCAGCTCAGAAGGTGGCTATGGCTACACCTTC. This encodes CASSSEGGYGYTF.

The chain combines TRBV15 with TRBJ1-3; a weak D match, TRBD1 (5 bases). The CDR3 has 17 amino acids. The V gene lost 0 bases and the J gene lost 1 base, with 13 bases spanning the gap. Germline V gives CDR1 LNHNV, CDR2 YYDKDF (reference sequence). This CDR3 reads CATSRDEGQRSGNTIYF. DNA for the CDR3: TGTGCCACCAGCAGAGATGAGGGGCAGAGGTCTGGAAACACCATATATTTT.

CDR3 DNA sequence: TGTGCCAGTAGTATAGATCTAACAGGGAGGAGGGACACTGAAGCTTTCTTT. Its protein product is CASSIDLTGRRDTEAFF. The genes are TRBV19 and TRBJ1-1; TRBD1 is a possible D gene (6 bases). Per germline, CDR1 LNHDA and CDR2 SQIVND (reference sequence). The ends were cut back, 0 bases at V and 3 bases at J, with 17 bases in the middle. The CDR3 extends over 17 amino acids.

The chain joins TRBV12-3 or TRBV12-4 to TRBJ1-5, with D perhaps TRBD1 (5 bases). V lost 4 bases to trimming and J lost 5 bases, with 6 bases between them. The CDR3 extends over 12 amino acids. CDR3 in amino acids: CASSSTDQPQHF. The CDR3 bases are TGTGCCAGCAGTTCGACAGATCAGCCCCAGCATTTT.

The chain employs TRBV30 and TRBJ2-7; a weak D match, TRBD2 (6 bases). V lost 2 bases to trimming and J lost 0 bases, with 11 bases between them. Germline-derived CDR1 and CDR2 are GTSNPN and SVGIG (reference sequence). The CDR3 runs 14 residues. CDR3 sequence (DNA): TGTGCCTGGAGTCGGGGCGGGGTCTCCTACGAGCAGTACTTC. This translates into CAWSRGGVSYEQYF.

J is TRBJ2-3 and V is TRBV5-1; no clear D. V shed 4 bases and J shed 3 bases, with 12 bases lying between them. The CDR3 is 14 residues long. Germline CDR1 is SGHRS and CDR2 is YFSETQ. DNA of the CDR3: TGCGCCAGCAGCCTCTGGACCCTGACAGATACGCAGTATTTT. Protein: CASSLWTLTDTQYF.

The V gene is TRBV9, the J gene TRBJ1-5, with D uncertain. The germline V gene has CDR1 SGDLS and CDR2 YYNGEE. V was trimmed by 5 bases and J by 1 base, leaving 10 bases between them. This CDR3 has 14 amino acids. CDR3 nucleotide sequence: TGTGCCAGCAGGGGGAGAGGGAGCAATCAGCCCCAGCATTTT. This codes for CASRGRGSNQPQHF. Looking up the rest from reference TRBV9 and TRBJ1-5 gives the full variable domain: DSGVTQTPKHLITATGQRVTLRCSPRSGDLSVYWYQQSLDQGLQFLIQYYNGEERAKGNILERFSAQQFPDLHSELNLSSLELGDSALYFCASRGRGSNQPQHFGDGTRLSIL.

This chain joins TRBV30 and TRBJ1-5; D not certain. Germline CDR1 and CDR2: GTSNPN and SVGIG (reference sequence). This CDR3 region has 15 residues. Trimming shortened V by 0 bases and J by 0 bases, and 9 bases separated the two germline ends. DNA of the CDR3: TGTGCCTGGAGTGTGTCTGGGTATAGCAATCAGCCCCAGCATTTT. As protein: CAWSVSGYSNQPQHF. Based on the CDR3 plus reference TRBV30 and TRBJ1-5, the full variable domain is SQTIHQWPATLVQPVGSPLSLECTVEGTSNPNLYWYRQAAGRGLQLLFYSVGIGQISSEVPQNLSASRPQDRQFILSSKKLLLSDSGFYLCAWSVSGYSNQPQHFGDGTRLSIL.

This rearrangement joins TRBV7-9 to TRBJ2-7, with a weak D call TRBD1 (6 bases). CDR3 length equals 16 residues. CDR1 is SEHNR, CDR2 FQNEAQ, per germline (reference sequence). The V end was cut by 5 bases, the J end by 7 bases, with 24 bases between. The CDR3 DNA reads as TGTGCCAGCAGCCCCACCCCAGGGGCCGGAGAACTAGAGCAGTACTTC. It translates to CASSPTPGAGELEQYF.

In DNA form, the CDR3 reads TGTGCCTGGAGACCGGATCGAAGCCCCGCTTTCTTT. As protein: CAWRPDRSPAFF. The chain recombines TRBV30 with TRBJ1-1; D ambiguous. The germline V gene encodes CDR1 GTSNPN and CDR2 SVGIG (reference sequence). The CDR3 has 12 residues. The V and J ends lost 3 bases and 11 bases respectively, with 16 bases between them.

V and J are TRBV11-3 and TRBJ1-3; D gene ambiguous. Deletions cut 8 bases from V and 9 bases from J, with 11 bases between. The CDR3 consists of 11 residues. Per germline, CDR1 SGHNT and CDR2 YENEEA. Here the CDR3 DNA reads TGTGCCAGCCGAGACCGGGGCACCATATATTTT. Amino acid sequence: CASRDRGTIYF.

This rearrangement joins TRBV4-1 to TRBJ2-3; 13 positions match TRBD2. The V segment lost 2 bases and the J segment 2 bases; nucleotides outside the gene matches: 7. Per the germline V gene, CDR1 is MGHRA and CDR2 is YSYEKL. The CDR3 is 18 residues long. For the CDR3, the DNA is TGCGCCAGCAGCCAACCGCAGGGACTAGCGGGGCCCACAGATACGCAGTATTTT. Amino acid sequence: CASSQPQGLAGPTDTQYF.

The chain is built from TRBV7-3 and TRBJ1-6; 8 nucleotides agree with TRBD1. This CDR3 contains 14 residues. The junction had 5 bases not matched to a gene; V was cut back by 5 bases and J by 8 bases. Germline V gene sequence: CDR1 SGHTA, CDR2 FQGTGA. The CDR3 is CASSRGTGDSPLHF. CDR3 DNA: TGTGCCAGCAGCCGGGGGACAGGAGATTCACCCCTCCACTTT.

The chain employs TRBV5-1 and TRBJ2-5; D is unresolved. CDR1 is SGHRS and CDR2 is YFSETQ in the germline V gene. There are 12 residues in the CDR3. V was pared by 3 bases and J by 5 bases, with 8 bases between. The DNA for the CDR3 is TGCGCCAGCAGCTGGACCGGGGAGACCCAGTACTTC. Its protein is CASSWTGETQYF.

The chain carries TRBV12-2 and TRBJ2-1; the table's TRBD2 call for D was not verified on the DNA. TRBV12-2 is a pseudogene. The CDR3 runs 17 residues. CDR3 coding DNA: TGTGCAAGTCGCTTAGTGACAACTAGCGGACACTACAATGAGCAGTTCTTC. Translating gives CASRLVTTSGHYNEQFF.

This sequence joins TRBV10-3 and TRBJ2-1, with TRBD2 matching 10 bases. CDR1 and CDR2 (germline): ENHRY, SYGVKD. This CDR3 has 15 amino acids. Trimming took 6 bases from V and 6 from J; bases not matched to a gene: 8. As DNA, the CDR3 is TGTGCCATCAGACCTAGCGGGGGAGCAACCAATGAGCAGTTCTTC. This codes for CAIRPSGGATNEQFF.

The gene calls are TRBV5-1 and TRBJ1-1; D gene uncertain. Germline CDR1 is SGHRS and CDR2 is YFSETQ. Trimming cost V 2 bases and J 2 bases, with 10 bases left between them. The length of the CDR3 is 14 residues. In nucleotides, the CDR3 is TGCGCCAGCAGCTTAACAGCAAGAAACACTGAAGCTTTCTTT. Translation: CASSLTARNTEAFF.

The rearrangement links TRBV7-2 to TRBJ2-7; D is perhaps TRBD2 (6 bases). Germline V gives CDR1 SGHTA, CDR2 FQGNSA. This CDR3 is 15 amino acids long. Trimming took off 4 bases at V and 3 bases at J, with 16 bases between the two ends. This CDR3 is CASSSGDLQLYEQYF. CDR3 DNA sequence: TGTGCCAGCAGCTCGGGAGATCTCCAGCTCTACGAGCAGTACTTC.

The chain uses TRBV15 and TRBJ1-5; TRBD1 is a possible D gene (5 bases). V lost 0 bases, J lost 3 bases, and 9 bases lay in between. The germline V gene encodes CDR1 LNHNV and CDR2 YYDKDF (reference sequence). CDR3 length equals 15 residues. CDR3 loop: CATSRDRGPNQPQHF. The CDR3 region has the DNA TGTGCCACCAGCAGAGATAGGGGACCCAATCAGCCCCAGCATTTT.

The V gene is TRBV4-1, the J gene TRBJ2-1; 10 bases map to TRBD2. V gave up 4 bases and J gave up 5 bases; unmatched junction bases: 17. In germline, CDR1 is MGHRA, CDR2 YSYEKL. The CDR3 is 19 residues long. In DNA, the CDR3 is TGCGCCAGCAGCCGAGACTCCGGGAGCCTAGCGGGGGCAAACAATGAGCAGTTCTTC. It codes for CASSRDSGSLAGANNEQFF.

CDR3 region: CASRNRDRGRNEQFF. CDR3 coding DNA: TGTGCCAGTAGAAACCGGGACAGGGGTCGGAATGAGCAGTTCTTC. V usage is TRBV19 and J usage is TRBJ2-1; 10 nucleotides line up with TRBD1. The V gene end was trimmed by 6 bases and the J gene end by 7 bases; junction bases not matched to a gene: 9. Germline CDR1 is LNHDA and CDR2 is SQIVND (reference sequence). CDR3 size: 15 residues.

This sequence joins TRBV6-5 and TRBJ2-7; 7 nucleotides match TRBD2. The CDR3 totals 12 residues. V shed 5 bases, J shed 3 bases, and the junction held 1 base outside the gene matches. The germline gives CDR1 MNHEY, CDR2 SVGAGI. The CDR3 DNA is TGTGCCAGCAGTCCGGGGGGCTACGAGCAGTACTTC. Its protein is CASSPGGYEQYF.

This sequence joins TRBV10-3 and TRBJ1-1; 8 bases map to TRBD1. The CDR3 has 14 residues. The junction had 9 bases not matched to a gene; V was cut back by 6 bases and J by 6 bases. Germline CDR1 reads ENHRY; CDR2 reads SYGVKD. DNA for the CDR3: TGTGCCATCAGCGACAGGGGCGGTGACGCTGAAGCTTTCTTT. The encoded protein is CAISDRGGDAEAFF.

The chain employs TRBV3-1 (or the pseudogene TRBV3-2) and TRBJ2-3; 8 bases match TRBD2. Germline lookup yields CDR1 LGHDT and CDR2 YNNKEL (reference sequence). V lost 0 bases and J lost 8; bases outside the gene matches: 10. The CDR3 runs to 16 residues. The CDR3 here is CASSQDRRGGTGTQYF. The DNA of the CDR3 is TGTGCCAGCAGCCAAGATCGGCGCGGGGGGACGGGTACGCAGTATTTT.

The chain carries TRBV6-2 or TRBV6-3 and TRBJ2-5, with D maybe TRBD2 (5 bases). The V end was cut by 0 bases, the J end by 4 bases, with 9 bases between. The CDR3 sequence is 14 residues long. Germline lookup yields CDR1 MNHEY and CDR2 SVGEGT. CDR3 in amino acids: CASSYSSEGETQYF. The CDR3 DNA reads as TGTGCCAGCAGTTACTCGAGTGAGGGAGAGACCCAGTACTTC.

As DNA, the CDR3 is TGCGCCAGCAGCCAAGAGGGACAAGTGGACAATGAGCAGTTCTTC. This sequence encodes CASSQEGQVDNEQFF. V and J are TRBV4-3 and TRBJ2-1; maybe TRBD1 (6 bases). Germline values: CDR1 LGHNA, CDR2 YSLEER. V lost 0 bases and J lost 5, with 11 bases in between. The CDR3 has 15 amino acids.

The CDR3 region is CASSTGVHSGNTIYF. The CDR3 DNA sequence: TGTGCCAGCAGCACAGGGGTCCACTCTGGAAACACCATATATTTT. J is TRBJ1-3 and V is TRBV9; 7 bases map to TRBD1. The CDR3 length is 15 residues. After removal of 4 bases from V and 0 bases from J, the junction contained 4 bases not matched to a gene. Per germline, CDR1 SGDLS and CDR2 YYNGEE.